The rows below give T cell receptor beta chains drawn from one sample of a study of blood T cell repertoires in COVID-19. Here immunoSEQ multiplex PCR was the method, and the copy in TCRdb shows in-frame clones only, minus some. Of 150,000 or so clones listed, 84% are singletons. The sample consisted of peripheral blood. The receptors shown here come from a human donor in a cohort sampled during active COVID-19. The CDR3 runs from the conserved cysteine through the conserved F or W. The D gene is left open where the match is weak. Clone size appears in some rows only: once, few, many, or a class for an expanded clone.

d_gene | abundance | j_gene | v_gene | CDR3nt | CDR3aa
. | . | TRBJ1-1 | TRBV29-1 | TGCAGCGGAGGGGAGGCGGGCACTGAAGCTTTCTTT | CSGGEAGTEAFF
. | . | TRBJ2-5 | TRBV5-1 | TGCGCCAGCAGCCTGTCAGGGGATCGGAGGGAGACCCAGTACTTC | CASSLSGDRRETQYF
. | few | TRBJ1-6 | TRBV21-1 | TGTGCCAGCAGCATGAGGGACAGGGCTAATTCACCCCTCCACTTT | CASSMRDRANSPLHF
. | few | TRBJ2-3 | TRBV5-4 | TGTGCCAGCACCGTTCTTCCGGGAGATACGCAGTATTTT | CASTVLPGDTQYF
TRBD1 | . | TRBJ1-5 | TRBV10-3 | TGTGCCACCGCCGCCACAGGGGGCTGGAATCAGCCCCAGCATTTT | CATAATGGWNQPQHF
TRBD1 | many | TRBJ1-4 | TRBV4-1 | TGCGCCAGCAAAAGACCCGGGACAGAGGCTGAAAAACTGTTTTTT | CASKRPGTEAEKLFF
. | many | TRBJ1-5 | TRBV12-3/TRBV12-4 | TGTGCCAGCAGTTTAGGCAGTCAGCCCCAGCATTTT | CASSLGSQPQHF
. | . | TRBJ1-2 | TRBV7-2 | TGTGCCAGCAGCTTAGTGGCAGGAGGTAACTATGGCTACACCTTC | CASSLVAGGNYGYTF
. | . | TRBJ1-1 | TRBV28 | TGTGCCCACCAGGGGAACACTGAAGCTTTCTTT | CAHQGNTEAFF
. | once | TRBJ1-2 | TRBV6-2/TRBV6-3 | TGTGCCAGCAGTTACGGGGGGAGGCAGACTGGCTACACCTTC | CASSYGGRQTGYTF
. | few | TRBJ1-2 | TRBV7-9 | TGTGCCAGCAGCCGGGAGTCCTATGGCTACACCTTC | CASSRESYGYTF
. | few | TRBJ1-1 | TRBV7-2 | TGTGCCAGCAGTCGTTCGGTAACCTTGAACACTGAAGCTTTCTTT | CASSRSVTLNTEAFF
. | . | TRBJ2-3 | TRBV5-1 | TGCGCCAGCAGCTACGGGGTTTTAAGGGCAGATACGCAGTATTTT | CASSYGVLRADTQYF
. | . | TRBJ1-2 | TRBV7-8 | TGTGCCAGCAGCCCTCCGGACATTCAACACTATGGCTACACCTTC | CASSPPDIQHYGYTF
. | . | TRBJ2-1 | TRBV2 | TGTGCCAGCCATCGAGGGGGGAGGGTGTTTGAGCAGTTCTTC | CASHRGGRVFEQFF
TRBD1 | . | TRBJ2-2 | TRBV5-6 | TGTGCCAGCAGCTCGGACAGGGGAAGGAACACCGGGGAGCTGTTTTTT | CASSSDRGRNTGELFF
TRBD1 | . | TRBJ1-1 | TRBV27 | TGTGCCAGCAGTTACGGACAGGGTACCACTGAAGCTTTCTTT | CASSYGQGTTEAFF
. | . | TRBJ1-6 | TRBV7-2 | TGTGCCAGCAGCCCCTCCTCCTATAATTCACCCCTCCACTTT | CASSPSSYNSPLHF